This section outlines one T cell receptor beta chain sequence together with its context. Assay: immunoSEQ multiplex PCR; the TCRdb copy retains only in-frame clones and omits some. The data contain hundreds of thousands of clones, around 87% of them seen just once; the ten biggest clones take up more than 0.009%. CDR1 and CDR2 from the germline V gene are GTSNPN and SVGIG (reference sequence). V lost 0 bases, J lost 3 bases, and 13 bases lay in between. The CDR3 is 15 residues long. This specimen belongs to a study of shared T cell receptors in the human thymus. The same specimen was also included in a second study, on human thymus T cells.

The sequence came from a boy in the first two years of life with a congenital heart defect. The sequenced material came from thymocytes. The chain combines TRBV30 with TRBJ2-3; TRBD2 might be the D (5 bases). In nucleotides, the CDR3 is TGTGCCTGGAGTGTTGGGCGCTCGGGAACAGATACGCAGTATTTT. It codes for CAWSVGRSGTDTQYF.